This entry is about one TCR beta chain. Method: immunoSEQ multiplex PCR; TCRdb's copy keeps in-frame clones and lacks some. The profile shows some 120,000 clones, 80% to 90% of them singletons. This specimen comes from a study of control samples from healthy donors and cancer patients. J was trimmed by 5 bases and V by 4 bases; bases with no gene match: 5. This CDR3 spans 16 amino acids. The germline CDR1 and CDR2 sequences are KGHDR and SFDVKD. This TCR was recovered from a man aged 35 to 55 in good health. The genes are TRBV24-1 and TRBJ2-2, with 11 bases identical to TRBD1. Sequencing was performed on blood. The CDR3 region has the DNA TGTGCCACCAGTGACCGGGACAGGGGGTCGACCGGGGAGCTGTTTTTT. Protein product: CATSDRDRGSTGELFF.